The clone carrying this T cell receptor (beta chain) came up once. The antigen is unknown. A multiplex PCR was run with 60 Vbeta primers and 13 Jbeta primers. Profiled with immunoSEQ multiplex PCR; TCRdb holds only in-frame clones, not every one. In the table there are about 200,000 clones, about three quarters of which are singletons. The source of the sample is a study of cytomegalovirus exposure and HLA in healthy donors. V dropped 2 bases and J dropped 5; count of bases not matched to a gene: 5. Per germline, CDR1 LGHNA and CDR2 YSLEER. This CDR3 has 14 residues. Findings of the study overall: Confirmation was obtained in vitro that a few CMV-associated chains are specific for CMV antigens. The study listed roughly 160 cytomegalovirus-associated TCR beta chains.

The sequence was obtained from a man aged 40-50 years in good health and CMV-seronegative. The chain links TRBV4-3 to TRBJ2-5; 7 nucleotides match TRBD1. The material sequenced was PBMCs. The CDR3 DNA reads TGCGCCAGCAGCCAATACAGGGGTGGGGAGACCCAGTACTTC. Amino acid sequence: CASSQYRGGETQYF.